Included here is one T cell receptor (beta chain) sequence, with context. The data originate from a study of blood T cell repertoires in COVID-19. Background on the study: Donors in the United States, Italy and Spain gave samples during acute or convalescent COVID-19. Sources were T cells, B-cell-depleted T cells, or PBMCs; the material itself was cDNA or gDNA.

Per the original data handling: Scientists estimated how many nucleated cells there were by amplifying reference gene primers. The protocol was immunoSEQ multiplex PCR, while the TCRdb copy is restricted to in-frame clones and leaves out a portion. Clone size and V and J calls were adopted from that table, with D and trimming inferred from the DNA. The sample has tens of thousands of clones, around three quarters seen once. The source material was peripheral blood. The source of this sequence is a human donor in a cohort sampled during active COVID-19.

CDR3 protein: CARSLDRGWADTQYF. CDR3 coding DNA: TGTGCCAGAAGCTTAGACAGGGGTTGGGCAGATACGCAGTATTTT. This chain uses TRBV7-5 with TRBJ2-3; the tabulated D call, TRBD1, remains unverified against the DNA. TRBV7-5 is given as a pseudogene. This CDR3 is 15 amino acids long.